This record looks at one T cell receptor (beta chain) sequence and its context. This record belongs to a study of blood T cell repertoires in COVID-19. Study information: COVID-19 samples from acute and convalescent phases originated in the United States, Italy and Spain. Nucleic acid was either cDNA or gDNA, and it came from T cells, B-cell-depleted T cells, or PBMCs.

The germline V gene encodes CDR1 SGHRS and CDR2 YFSETQ. The CDR3 extends over 15 amino acids. The junction had 6 bases not matched to a gene; V was cut back by 4 bases and J by 2 bases. Original processing notes: Using reference gene primer amplification, nucleated cell counts were estimated. Using immunoSEQ multiplex PCR, the repertoire was profiled, and TCRdb retains in-frame clones only, with some absent. V, J and clone size derive from that table, while D and trimming were established from the DNA sequence. The sample yields fewer than 85,000 clones, over 70% seen once. The sequence came from a woman in her seventies with acute or convalescent COVID-19. Sequencing was done on a sample of peripheral blood. This chain connects TRBV5-1 to TRBJ2-3; the match to TRBD1 covers 8 bases. CDR3 protein: CASSPGDRSTDTQYF. CDR3 nucleotide sequence: TGCGCCAGCAGCCCCGGGGACAGGTCCACAGATACGCAGTATTTT.